The next 30 T cell receptor beta chains were all read from a single sample in a study of T cell responses to AZD1222 COVID-19 vaccine. TCRdb's table, derived via immunoSEQ multiplex PCR, lists solely in-frame clones and lacks some. The sample yields some 95,000 clones, approximately 89% seen once. This specimen consisted of peripheral blood, obtained on day 0 of MenACWY control vaccination. All receptors derive from an adult in good health.

The chain is built from TRBV5-1 and TRBJ1-4; D is ambiguous. Germline values: CDR1 SGHRS, CDR2 YFSETQ. This CDR3 is 15 amino acids long. Deletions cut 0 bases from V and 8 bases from J, with 14 bases between. The CDR3 here is CASSLEGSAFEKLFF. DNA for the CDR3: TGCGCCAGCAGCTTGGAAGGGTCAGCATTCGAAAAACTGTTTTTT.

The chain uses TRBV5-1 and TRBJ2-3, with a possible D match to TRBD2 (6 bases). The V gene's germline CDR1 is SGHRS and CDR2 YFSETQ. V shed 1 base and J shed 8 bases, with 20 bases lying between them. The CDR3 runs 16 residues. The chain's CDR3 is CASSLYTSPPPGTQYF. For the CDR3, the DNA is TGCGCCAGCAGCTTGTACACTAGCCCACCCCCGGGTACGCAGTATTTT.

The chain uses TRBV6-1 and TRBJ2-3; 7 nucleotides match TRBD1. This CDR3 comprises 18 residues. Germline CDR1 and CDR2: MNHNS and SASEGT. V was pared by 4 bases and J by 2 bases, with 15 bases of the junction left unmatched. Here the CDR3 DNA reads TGTGCCAGCAGTGGAAGCAACGTACAGGGGCATCTCACAGATACGCAGTATTTT. Translation gives CASSGSNVQGHLTDTQYF.

The V and J genes are TRBV21-1 and TRBJ1-5; the DNA was not used to check the table's D call, TRBD1. TRBV21-1 is deemed a pseudogene. The CDR3 has 15 residues. The CDR3 here is CASPPTGWGNQPQHF. CDR3 bases: TGTGCCAGCCCCCCGACAGGGTGGGGCAATCAGCCCCAGCATTTT.

A single count supports this clone. This chain links TRBV5-1 with TRBJ2-1; TRBD2 aligns across 12 bases. The CDR3 has 18 residues. The germline V gene encodes CDR1 SGHRS and CDR2 YFSETQ. V shed 2 bases, J shed 8 bases, and the junction held 14 bases outside the gene matches. The CDR3 DNA follows: TGCGCCAGCAGCTTCCAGCCTCCTAGCGGGGGGGCCCTCGATGAGCAGTTCTTC. Protein: CASSFQPPSGGALDEQFF.

The rearrangement links TRBV6-5 to TRBJ1-1; no reliable D call. The CDR3 is 12 amino acids. From germline, CDR1 is MNHEY and CDR2 SVGAGI. Trimming stripped 0 bases from V and 7 bases from J, with 6 bases between. CDR3 DNA sequence: TGTGCCAGCAGTTACTCATTAGGTGAAGCTTTCTTT. Protein product: CASSYSLGEAFF.

Details on this clone: At one end, the junction sequence differs from germline, possibly due to a read error. The genes are TRBV7-7 and TRBJ2-5; D tentatively fits TRBD1 or TRBD2 (5 bases each). Germline loops: CDR1 SSHAT, CDR2 FNYEAQ (reference sequence). The length of the CDR3 is 15 residues. Here the CDR3 DNA reads TGTGCTAGCAGCCCGGGGACGGGGATCCAAGAGACCCAGTACTTC. It translates to CASSPGTGIQETQYF. The variable domain in full, with the rest retrieved from reference TRBV7-7 and TRBJ2-5, is GAGVSQSPRYKVTKRGQDVTLRCDPISSHATLYWYQQALGQGPEFLTYFNYEAQPDKSGLPSDRFSAERPEGSISTLTIQRTEQRDSAMYRCASSPGTGIQETQYFGPGTRLLVL.

This chain links TRBV15 with TRBJ2-2; TRBD2 matches 10 bases. Germline CDR1 is LNHNV and CDR2 is YYDKDF (reference sequence). CDR3 length: 17 amino acids. V shed 4 bases and J 5 bases; nucleotides not matched to a gene: 10. CDR3 region: CATSTHLAGAGTGELFF. In nucleotides, the CDR3 is TGTGCCACCAGCACTCATCTAGCGGGGGCTGGGACCGGGGAGCTGTTTTTT.

Comment on this clone: Its ends do not fully match the called genes, so a read error is possible. CDR3 region: CASSEIVRAGGENF. In nucleotides, the CDR3 is TGTGCCAGCAGTGAAATCGTGCGAGCGGGGGGGGAAAACTTC. The V and J genes are TRBV2 and TRBJ2-7; 10 bases agree with TRBD2. The germline V gene encodes CDR1 SNHLY and CDR2 FYNNEI. The CDR3 length is 14 residues.

This clone was observed once. The chain combines TRBV11-2 with TRBJ1-1; no reliable D call. Germline CDR1 reads SGHAT; CDR2 reads FQNNGV. The CDR3 loop spans 14 amino acids. With 5 bases removed from V and 4 bases from J, the gap between germline ends came to 14 bases. CDR3 nucleotides: TGTGCCAGCAGCCCTAGTTGGACCGGCACTGAAGCTTTCTTT. Its translation is CASSPSWTGTEAFF. Combining the CDR3 with reference TRBV11-2 and TRBJ1-1 gives the whole variable domain EAGVAQSPRYKIIEKRQSVAFWCNPISGHATLYWYQQILGQGPKLLIQFQNNGVVDDSQLPKDRFSAERLKGVDSTLKIQPAKLEDSAVYLCASSPSWTGTEAFFGQGTRLTVV.

V is TRBV9 and J is TRBJ1-4; D not resolved. Deletions cut 0 bases from V and 8 bases from J, with 14 bases between. The CDR3 is made up of 15 amino acids. CDR1 is SGDLS, CDR2 YYNGEE, per germline. The CDR3 region is CASSVAGGLGEKLFF. In DNA, the CDR3 is TGTGCCAGCAGCGTAGCGGGAGGCCTGGGGGAAAAACTGTTTTTT.

This chain connects TRBV20-1 to TRBJ2-5, with a weak D call TRBD2 (6 bases). Germline values: CDR1 DFQATT, CDR2 SNEGSKA (reference sequence). Deletions cut 3 bases from V and 5 bases from J, with 13 bases between. This CDR3 has 13 residues. This CDR3 reads CSASGGGRETQYF. CDR3 in DNA: TGCAGTGCTAGTGGTGGGGGGAGGGAGACCCAGTACTTC.

The rearrangement links TRBV3-1 (or the pseudogene TRBV3-2) to TRBJ1-5; D call uncertain. The CDR3 is 13 residues long. The germline gives CDR1 LGHDT, CDR2 YNNKEL (reference sequence). V gave up 2 bases and J gave up 7 bases, with 9 bases separating them. The DNA of the CDR3 is TGTGCCAGCAGCCAAAGGGAGAGCCAGCCCCAGCATTTT. As protein: CASSQRESQPQHF.

The chain employs TRBV11-1 and TRBJ2-3; 8 positions match TRBD2. The junction had 6 bases not matched to a gene; V was cut back by 2 bases and J by 5 bases. The CDR3 runs to 15 residues. Per germline, CDR1 SGHAT and CDR2 FQDESV (reference sequence). CDR3 loop: CASSLSRGEGDTQYF. CDR3 nucleotide sequence: TGTGCCAGCAGCTTATCGCGGGGGGAGGGAGATACGCAGTATTTT.

The chain carries TRBV28 and TRBJ1-4; the D is unclear. CDR3 length equals 12 residues. Trimming shortened V by 1 base and J by 7 bases, and 4 bases separated the two germline ends. The germline V gene has CDR1 MDHEN and CDR2 SYDVKM. The CDR3 DNA reads TGTGCCAGCAGTTTATCGTCTGAAAAACTGTTTTTT. It specifies CASSLSSEKLFF.

This chain connects TRBV10-3 to TRBJ2-3; D call uncertain. CDR1 ENHRY and CDR2 SYGVKD come from the germline V gene. CDR3 size: 14 residues. The V end lost 6 bases, the J end lost 2 bases, and 12 bases lay between the germline ends. The CDR3 region has the DNA TGTGCCATCAGGAGAGGTTTGGACACAGATACGCAGTATTTT. Amino acid sequence: CAIRRGLDTDTQYF.

The chain recombines TRBV9 with TRBJ2-2; D is unclear. Trimming shortened V by 0 bases and J by 6 bases, and 12 bases separated the two germline ends. Per the germline V gene, CDR1 is SGDLS and CDR2 is YYNGEE. This CDR3 has 15 residues. The DNA for the CDR3 is TGTGCCAGCAGCGTAGGTTGGGGTGCTGCCGGGGAGCTGTTTTTT. Translated, it gives CASSVGWGAAGELFF.

This chain connects TRBV9 to TRBJ2-7; no reliable D call. CDR1 and CDR2 (germline): SGDLS, YYNGEE. This CDR3 comprises 12 residues. V was clipped by 3 bases and J by 0 bases, with 4 bases between them. DNA of the CDR3: TGTGCCAGCAGCGGGGACTCCTACGAGCAGTACTTC. Translation: CASSGDSYEQYF.

The rearrangement links TRBV19 to TRBJ1-4, with 7 nucleotides matching TRBD1. Germline CDR1 and CDR2: LNHDA and SQIVND (reference sequence). V lost 5 bases to trimming and J lost 5 bases; unmatched junction nucleotides: 11. This CDR3 spans 16 amino acids. For the CDR3, the DNA is TGTGCCAGTAGTGGCACCGCGGGACAGAGAAATGAAAAACTGTTTTTT. It specifies CASSGTAGQRNEKLFF.

This sequence joins TRBV7-2 and TRBJ2-1; TRBD1 aligns across 8 bases. Germline V gene data show CDR1 as SGHTA and CDR2 as FQGNSA. Trimming at V came to 5 bases and at J to 11 bases, leaving 14 bases not matched to a gene. This CDR3 contains 15 residues. The CDR3 DNA follows: TGTGCCAGCAGCGCCCCAGGGGGCGCGTCCCTAAAGCAGTTCTTC. Protein product: CASSAPGGASLKQFF.

The chain recombines TRBV11-3 with TRBJ2-7, with TRBD2 identical over 8 bases. V trimming: 4 bases; J trimming: 2 bases; junction bases outside the gene matches: 4. CDR3 length equals 14 residues. Germline loops: CDR1 SGHNT, CDR2 YENEEA. CDR3 protein: CASSSGGAPYEQYF. Written as DNA, the CDR3 is TGTGCCAGCAGCTCCGGGGGGGCCCCCTACGAGCAGTACTTC.

The rearrangement links TRBV7-2 to TRBJ2-5, with 9 bases lining up with TRBD2. J lost 4 bases, V lost 2 bases, and 2 bases had no gene match. This CDR3 is 14 amino acids long. Germline V gene data show CDR1 as SGHTA and CDR2 as FQGNSA. DNA for the CDR3: TGTGCCAGCAGCTTACCGGGACTAGCAGAGACCCAGTACTTC. Translating it yields CASSLPGLAETQYF.

The V gene is TRBV5-1, the J gene TRBJ1-6, with D possibly being TRBD1 (5 bases). The germline V gene has CDR1 SGHRS and CDR2 YFSETQ. Between the trimmed V and J ends, which lost 8 bases and 10 bases, there was a span of 16 bases. The CDR3 covers 13 residues. The CDR3 spells CARVRENYSPLHF. DNA of the CDR3: TGCGCCAGGGTCAGGGAGAATTACTCACCCCTCCACTTT.

V and J are TRBV19 and TRBJ2-7, with 7 nucleotides matching TRBD1. V was clipped by 7 bases and J by 3 bases; unmatched bases: 6. The CDR3 loop spans 13 amino acids. Germline loops: CDR1 LNHDA, CDR2 SQIVND (reference sequence). The CDR3 here is CASIGGTFYEQYF. As DNA, the CDR3 is TGTGCCAGTATAGGGGGCACTTTCTACGAGCAGTACTTC.

V usage is TRBV6-2 or TRBV6-3 and J usage is TRBJ2-3; 12 bases align to TRBD2. CDR1 MNHEY and CDR2 SVGEGT come from the germline V gene. CDR3 length equals 13 residues. V lost 5 bases and J lost 9; bases outside the gene matches: 3. The CDR3 nucleotides are TGTGCCAGCAGTAAAACTAGCGGGGGGACGCAGTATTTT. Its protein is CASSKTSGGTQYF.

The chain is built from TRBV9 and TRBJ1-1; D call uncertain. This CDR3 comprises 12 residues. CDR1 SGDLS and CDR2 YYNGEE come from the germline V gene. Trimming took 5 bases from V and 8 from J, leaving 13 bases between them. The CDR3 nucleotides read TGTGCCAGCAGAGACCCCCCCCTGGAAGCTTTCTTT. Encoded protein: CASRDPPLEAFF.

The chain combines TRBV27 with TRBJ2-5; 12 bases align to TRBD2. Germline CDR1 and CDR2: MNHEY and SMNVEV (reference sequence). V gave up 2 bases and J gave up 5 bases; unmatched junction bases: 3. The CDR3 runs to 15 residues. The chain's CDR3 is CASSLLAGGRETQYF. CDR3 nucleotide sequence: TGTGCCAGCAGTTTACTAGCGGGGGGGCGGGAGACCCAGTACTTC.

This chain links TRBV11-3 with TRBJ2-3, with a weak D call TRBD2 (6 bases). The germline gives CDR1 SGHNT, CDR2 YENEEA. The CDR3 is 15 amino acids. The germline V and J ends were trimmed by 3 bases and 0 bases, with 10 bases remaining between them. The CDR3 here is CASSLGDFSTDTQYF. CDR3 in DNA: TGTGCCAGCAGCTTGGGGGACTTTAGCACAGATACGCAGTATTTT.

V gene TRBV18 combines with J gene TRBJ2-5; a weak D match, TRBD2 (5 bases). Germline V gene lookup returns CDR1 KGHSH and CDR2 LQKENI. The ends were cut back, 6 bases at V and 1 base at J, with 18 bases in the middle. There are 16 residues in the CDR3. CDR3 sequence: CASSPTKSGVQETQYF. The CDR3 DNA follows: TGTGCCAGCTCCCCCACAAAGAGCGGCGTCCAAGAGACCCAGTACTTC.

The V and J genes are TRBV28 and TRBJ2-7, with D possibly being TRBD2 (7 bases). This CDR3 comprises 14 residues. Germline-derived CDR1 and CDR2 are MDHEN and SYDVKM. Trimming removed 8 bases from V and 0 bases from J, with 14 bases in between. The CDR3 nucleotides read TGTGCCAGCGGGGGGGCAACTGGCTCCTACGAGCAGTACTTC. Translation: CASGGATGSYEQYF.